These 27 T cell receptor beta chains originate from one sample sequenced in a study of CD8+ T cells in alopecia areata. This sample's treatment: oral pan-JAK inhibitor, 5-10 mg twice daily. RNA, once extracted, was reverse transcribed into cDNA for use as the sequencing template. Method: immunoSEQ multiplex PCR; TCRdb's copy keeps in-frame clones and lacks some. This sample has roughly 76,000 clones; approximately 30% occur once, and the top ten carry more than 12%. Sequences were derived from CD8+ T cells sorted from blood, sampled at week 4, from a patient treated with tofacitinib. The receptors shown here come from a human donor with alopecia areata.

The chain is built from TRBV9 and TRBJ2-7, with 13 positions matching TRBD2. Germline V lookup: CDR1 SGDLS, CDR2 YYNGEE. This CDR3 contains 14 residues. The V gene end was trimmed by 3 bases and the J gene end by 5 bases; junction bases not matched to a gene: 2. The CDR3 coding sequence is TGTGCCAGCAGCGGGACTAGCGGGGGCGACGAGCAGTACTTC. Translated, it gives CASSGTSGGDEQYF.

This clone turned up a few times. The genes are TRBV28 and TRBJ2-1; D may be TRBD2 (6 bases). CDR3 size: 15 residues. From germline, CDR1 is MDHEN and CDR2 SYDVKM. V was cut by 3 bases and J by 3 bases, with 12 bases left in between. Written as DNA, the CDR3 is TGTGCCAGCAGTTTTGGCGGGATCGACTACAATGAGCAGTTCTTC. Its protein product is CASSFGGIDYNEQFF. The whole variable domain, remainder taken from reference TRBV28 and TRBJ2-1, is DVKVTQSSRYLVKRTGEKVFLECVQDMDHENMFWYRQDPGLGLRLIYFSYDVKMKEKGDIPEGYSVSREKKERFSLILESASTNQTSMYLCASSFGGIDYNEQFFGPGTRLTVL.

In its sample, this clone was seen a few times. This chain links TRBV29-1 with TRBJ2-5; the D gene is possibly TRBD1 (6 bases). The germline V gene has CDR1 SQVTM and CDR2 ANQGSEA. This CDR3 region has 15 residues. Trimming pared 6 bases from V and 2 bases from J, leaving 19 bases between. Here the CDR3 reads CSVASRDNFQETQYF. As DNA, the CDR3 is TGCAGCGTAGCGAGCCGGGACAACTTTCAAGAGACCCAGTACTTC. Together with reference TRBV29-1 and TRBJ2-5, the CDR3 gives the full variable domain: SAVISQKPSRDICQRGTSLTIQCQVDSQVTMMFWYRQQPGQSLTLIATANQGSEATYESGFVIDKFPISRPNLTFSTLTVSNMSPEDSSIYLCSVASRDNFQETQYFGPGTRLLVL.

V usage is TRBV25-1 and J usage is TRBJ2-6; no firm D call. Trimming stripped 1 base from V and 3 bases from J, with 7 bases between. Germline-derived CDR1 and CDR2 are MGHDK and SYGVNS. The CDR3 runs to 15 residues. CDR3 region: CASSESPDGANVLTF. The CDR3 coding sequence is TGTGCCAGCAGTGAATCCCCTGATGGGGCCAACGTCCTGACTTTC.

This clone was counted many times. The chain is built from TRBV5-8 and TRBJ1-4; 8 nucleotides match TRBD1. V gave up 4 bases and J gave up 5 bases; unmatched junction bases: 7. The CDR3 has 15 residues. The germline CDR1 and CDR2 sequences are SGHTS and YDEGEE. The CDR3 DNA is TGTGCCAGCAGCGCTGGACAGGGTAACAATGAAAAACTGTTTTTT. As protein: CASSAGQGNNEKLFF.

This clone was counted many times. This rearrangement joins TRBV6-1 to TRBJ2-1; D is unresolved. Germline values: CDR1 MNHNS, CDR2 SASEGT. Trimming stripped 5 bases from V and 9 bases from J, with 17 bases between. The CDR3 contains 14 residues. CDR3 nucleotide sequence: TGTGCCAGCAGTTTGCGATTTCCTGACACTGAGCAGTTCTTC. It encodes CASSLRFPDTEQFF.

The chain uses TRBV6-5 and TRBJ1-2, with D possibly matching TRBD1 (6 bases). The CDR3 is 13 amino acids. CDR1 and CDR2 from the germline V gene are MNHEY and SVGAGI. Trimming shortened V by 5 bases and J by 4 bases, and 11 bases separated the two germline ends. This chain's CDR3 is CASSTGGIYGYTF. The CDR3 DNA is TGTGCCAGCAGTACCGGGGGCATCTATGGCTACACCTTC.

This sequence joins TRBV6-6 and TRBJ2-7; 10 bases match TRBD1. Germline loops: CDR1 MNHNY, CDR2 SVGAGI (reference sequence). CDR3 length: 14 amino acids. Unmatched junction bases numbered 1, after V lost 0 bases and J lost 5 bases. The CDR3 protein is CASSYSGTGDEQYF. Here the CDR3 DNA reads TGTGCCAGCAGTTACTCCGGGACAGGGGACGAGCAGTACTTC.

The gene calls are TRBV6-5 and TRBJ2-1, with D uncertain. V lost 5 bases, J lost 6 bases, and 8 bases lay in between. There are 12 residues in the CDR3. Germline V gene sequence: CDR1 MNHEY, CDR2 SVGAGI. CDR3 in DNA: TGTGCCAGCAGTCCTTCCCTCAATGAGCAGTTCTTC. It is translated as CASSPSLNEQFF.

V and J are TRBV30 and TRBJ2-7; D is unclear. The CDR3 length is 13 residues. V was trimmed by 4 bases and J by 3 bases, leaving 13 bases between them. Germline V gives CDR1 GTSNPN, CDR2 SVGIG (reference sequence). The CDR3 sequence: CAWTGRLHYEQYF. The CDR3 region has the DNA TGTGCCTGGACAGGACGACTTCACTACGAGCAGTACTTC.

This clone was seen a handful of times. This chain joins TRBV5-1 and TRBJ2-6, with D maybe TRBD1 (5 bases). There are 19 residues in the CDR3. Germline V lookup: CDR1 SGHRS, CDR2 YFSETQ. V was trimmed by 2 bases and J by 0 bases, leaving 18 bases between them. CDR3 coding DNA: TGCGCCAGCAGCTTATTAGGGGAACACACGATCTCTGGGGCCAACGTCCTGACTTTC. Protein sequence: CASSLLGEHTISGANVLTF.

This rearrangement joins TRBV9 to TRBJ2-1; TRBD1 matches at 9 bases. V shed 2 bases, J shed 7 bases, and the junction held 10 bases outside the gene matches. The germline gives CDR1 SGDLS, CDR2 YYNGEE. CDR3 length equals 16 residues. The CDR3 DNA reads as TGTGCCAGCAGCGTTTGGACGACAGGGGGAAAAAATGAGCAGTTCTTC. Translation gives CASSVWTTGGKNEQFF.

The V and J genes are TRBV4-3 and TRBJ1-2; the D is unclear. Per germline, CDR1 LGHNA and CDR2 YSLEER. V was cut by 0 bases and J by 2 bases, with 10 bases left in between. The CDR3 runs to 15 residues. CDR3 region: CASSQDRLWNYGYTF. The CDR3 DNA is TGCGCCAGCAGCCAAGATAGGCTTTGGAACTATGGCTACACCTTC.

The chain is built from TRBV30 and TRBJ1-4; 8 bases agree with TRBD1. Trimming took 0 bases from V and 6 from J; bases not matched to a gene: 15. The CDR3 totals 18 residues. Germline V gene lookup returns CDR1 GTSNPN and CDR2 SVGIG (reference sequence). In DNA, the CDR3 is TGTGCCTGGAGTGTAGGAACCAGGGGGCGACGAGAGGATGAAAAACTGTTTTTT. Translation gives CAWSVGTRGRREDEKLFF.

This chain links TRBV27 with TRBJ2-5, with TRBD1 as a possible D gene (5 bases). Trimming pared 6 bases from V and 4 bases from J, leaving 15 bases between. CDR1 and CDR2 from the germline V gene are MNHEY and SMNVEV (reference sequence). The CDR3 contains 14 residues. CDR3 residues: CASSHGAGIETQYF. The CDR3 DNA sequence: TGTGCCAGCAGCCATGGTGCAGGGATAGAGACCCAGTACTTC.

This clone was counted a few times. The rearrangement links TRBV27 to TRBJ2-7, with D unresolved. Trimming shortened V by 3 bases and J by 2 bases, and 8 bases separated the two germline ends. The CDR3 contains 13 residues. Looked up from germline, CDR1 is MNHEY and CDR2 is SMNVEV (reference sequence). CDR3 bases: TGTGCCAGCAGTTTTGGCAGAACCTACGAGCAGTACTTC. This sequence encodes CASSFGRTYEQYF.

The rearrangement links TRBV29-1 to TRBJ2-1, with 7 bases identical to TRBD2. With 4 bases clipped from V and 4 bases from J, the junction kept 1 base outside the gene matches. CDR1 is SQVTM and CDR2 is ANQGSEA in the germline V gene. CDR3 length equals 12 residues. The CDR3 DNA is TGCAGCGTTGCCGGGAGGTACAATGAGCAGTTCTTC. Its protein is CSVAGRYNEQFF.

The chain joins TRBV9 to TRBJ2-7; D is uncertain. The ends were cut back, 4 bases at V and 6 bases at J, with 17 bases in the middle. Germline CDR1 and CDR2: SGDLS and YYNGEE. CDR3 length: 14 amino acids. The DNA of the CDR3 is TGTGCCAGCAGCCCATCGGACGAGCAGGTCGAGCAGTACTTC. It specifies CASSPSDEQVEQYF. The full variable domain, its missing parts supplied by reference TRBV9 and TRBJ2-7, is DSGVTQTPKHLITATGQRVTLRCSPRSGDLSVYWYQQSLDQGLQFLIQYYNGEERAKGNILERFSAQQFPDLHSELNLSSLELGDSALYFCASSPSDEQVEQYFGPGTRLTVT.

The V and J genes are TRBV15 and TRBJ2-5; the match to TRBD2 covers 14 bases. This CDR3 region has 17 residues. V lost 4 bases, J lost 5 bases, and 9 bases stayed unmatched. Germline-derived CDR1 and CDR2 are LNHNV and YYDKDF (reference sequence). This CDR3 reads CATSTSGTSGSWETQYF. In DNA, the CDR3 is TGTGCCACCAGCACCTCTGGGACTAGCGGGAGCTGGGAGACCCAGTACTTC.

The sample holds a few counts of this clone. The chain has TRBV29-1 and TRBJ2-1; D unresolved. Germline V gene sequence: CDR1 SQVTM, CDR2 ANQGSEA. V lost 4 bases and J 4 bases, leaving 8 bases between the germline ends. The CDR3 is made up of 12 amino acids. This CDR3 is CSVVGPYNEQFF. CDR3 DNA sequence: TGCAGCGTTGTTGGACCTTACAATGAGCAGTTCTTC.

The rearrangement joins TRBV15 to TRBJ2-5, with D possibly TRBD2 on 6 matching bases. Deletions cut 3 bases from V and 1 base from J, with 12 bases between. From germline, CDR1 is LNHNV and CDR2 YYDKDF (reference sequence). This CDR3 comprises 15 residues. The CDR3 reads CATSSLPGGQETQYF. The CDR3 DNA follows: TGTGCCACCAGCAGTCTCCCCGGGGGCCAAGAGACCCAGTACTTC.

V is TRBV29-1 and J is TRBJ2-1; 7 bases fit TRBD2. The CDR3 is made up of 17 amino acids. Germline values: CDR1 SQVTM, CDR2 ANQGSEA. With V trimmed by 4 bases and J by 3 bases, 15 bases remained unmatched. CDR3 amino acids: CSVVKQKKRESYNEQFF. The CDR3 DNA sequence: TGCAGCGTTGTGAAACAGAAAAAGCGGGAAAGCTACAATGAGCAGTTCTTC.

The V call is TRBV7-9, the J call TRBJ2-5; possible D gene TRBD2, 6 bases. The CDR3 contains 14 residues. Trimming cost V 5 bases and J 7 bases, with 17 bases left between them. Germline V gene data show CDR1 as SEHNR and CDR2 as FQNEAQ (reference sequence). In DNA form, the CDR3 reads TGTGCCAGCAGCCGTACCACTAGCAAAGGGACCCAGTACTTC. As protein: CASSRTTSKGTQYF.

The sample holds a few counts of this clone. The chain is built from TRBV10-3 and TRBJ2-2; D call uncertain. V lost 6 bases and J 5 bases, leaving 4 bases between the germline ends. Germline CDR1 is ENHRY and CDR2 is SYGVKD. The CDR3 is 11 residues long. The chain's CDR3 is CAIRETGELFF. The CDR3 DNA reads as TGTGCCATCAGGGAGACCGGGGAGCTGTTTTTT.

The J gene is TRBJ2-7, the V gene TRBV5-4, with 7 positions matching TRBD1. Trimming took 0 bases from V and 2 from J; bases not matched to a gene: 2. Germline V gene sequence: CDR1 SGHNT, CDR2 YYREEE (reference sequence). This CDR3 is 14 amino acids long. CDR3 in DNA: TGTGCCAGCAGCTTGGGGACAGGAACCTACGAGCAGTACTTC. Translated: CASSLGTGTYEQYF.

V and J are TRBV5-1 and TRBJ2-7; 11 bases fit TRBD1. Germline V CDR1 and CDR2: SGHRS, YFSETQ. V gave up 6 bases and J gave up 5 bases; unmatched junction bases: 7. The CDR3 contains 14 residues. The CDR3 DNA sequence: TGCGCCAGCAAGTTGGGGACAGGGGGTGACGAGCAGTACTTC. It specifies CASKLGTGGDEQYF.

Turning to this clone: Other nucleotide sequences from this sample produce the same CDR3. The chain links TRBV29-1 to TRBJ2-7; 9 nucleotides match TRBD2. Losses at the gene ends were 2 bases for V and 1 base for J; bases not matched to a gene: 0. The CDR3 has 13 residues. The germline gives CDR1 SQVTM, CDR2 ANQGSEA. CDR3 loop: CSVELAGSYEQYF. DNA of the CDR3: TGCAGCGTTGAACTAGCGGGATCCTACGAGCAGTACTTC.